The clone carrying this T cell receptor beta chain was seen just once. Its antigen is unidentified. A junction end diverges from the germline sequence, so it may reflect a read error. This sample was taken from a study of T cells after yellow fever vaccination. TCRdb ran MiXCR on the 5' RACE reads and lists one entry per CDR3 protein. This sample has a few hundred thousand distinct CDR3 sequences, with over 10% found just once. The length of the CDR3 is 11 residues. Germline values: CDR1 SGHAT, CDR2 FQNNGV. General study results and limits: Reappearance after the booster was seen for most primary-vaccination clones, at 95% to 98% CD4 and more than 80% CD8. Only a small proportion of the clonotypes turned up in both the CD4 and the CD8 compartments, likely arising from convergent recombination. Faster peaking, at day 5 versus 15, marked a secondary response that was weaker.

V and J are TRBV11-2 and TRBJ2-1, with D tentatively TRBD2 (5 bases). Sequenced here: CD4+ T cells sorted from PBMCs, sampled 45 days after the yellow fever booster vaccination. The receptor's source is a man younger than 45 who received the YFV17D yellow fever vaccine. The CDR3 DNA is TGTGCCAGAAGCTTTTCGGGGAAACAGTTCTTC. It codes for CARSFSGKQFF.